Reported below is one T cell receptor beta chain. The antigen is unknown. The J segment lost 3 bases and the V segment lost 6 bases, leaving 12 bases of the junction unmatched. Germline CDR1 reads SGHRS; CDR2 reads YFSETQ. The length of the CDR3 is 16 residues. Reverse transcribing all isolated RNA meant expressed TCRB transcripts were sequenced. Profiling relied on immunoSEQ multiplex PCR, and the TCRdb table lists in-frame clones only, not all of them. The profile covers approximately 380,000 clones, with about 14% appearing a single time and about 0.019% taken by the ten largest. This sample is part of a study of beta chain features in type 1 diabetes. Whole-study findings and limits: The study found moderately but significantly shorter TCRB CDR3s in all four CD4+ subsets of Type 1 diabetes patients.

Based on CD45RO/CCR7/CD25/CD127/CD95/CD27, CD4+ regulatory, stem cell-like memory, naive and central memory cells were sorted. The sequencing sample was made of naive CD4+ T cells from blood. The V call is TRBV5-1, the J call TRBJ2-1, with 7 bases matching TRBD2. This clonotype was sampled from a woman in her late teens or twenties in good health. This chain's CDR3 is CASTMGGVTDYNEQFF. CDR3 DNA sequence: TGCGCCAGCACCATGGGAGGGGTCACCGACTACAATGAGCAGTTCTTC. Complete variable domain (other parts from reference TRBV5-1 and TRBJ2-1): KAGVTQTPRYLIKTRGQQVTLSCSPISGHRSVSWYQQTPGQGLQFLFEYFSETQRNKGNFPGRFSGRQFSNSRSEMNVSTLELGDSALYLCASTMGGVTDYNEQFFGPGTRLTVL.